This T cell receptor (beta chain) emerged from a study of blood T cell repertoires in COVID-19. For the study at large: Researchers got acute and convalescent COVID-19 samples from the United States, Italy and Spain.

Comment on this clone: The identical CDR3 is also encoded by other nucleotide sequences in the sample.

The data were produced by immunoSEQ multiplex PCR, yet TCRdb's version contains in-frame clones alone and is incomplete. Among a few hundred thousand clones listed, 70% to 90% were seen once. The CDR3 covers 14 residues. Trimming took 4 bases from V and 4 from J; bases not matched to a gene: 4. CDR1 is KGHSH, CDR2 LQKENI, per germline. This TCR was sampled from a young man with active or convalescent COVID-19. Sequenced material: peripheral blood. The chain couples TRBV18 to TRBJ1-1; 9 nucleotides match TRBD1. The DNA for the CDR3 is TGTGCCAGCTCACTGGGACAGGGTGGCACTGAAGCTTTCTTT. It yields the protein CASSLGQGGTEAFF.